The entry that follows covers one TCR beta chain sequence. This sample was taken from a study of blood T cell repertoires in COVID-19. Study-wide context: T cells, B-cell-depleted T cells, or PBMCs supplied cDNA or gDNA.

Sequenced by immunoSEQ multiplex PCR; TCRdb stores in-frame clones only, minus some. The table records about 100,000 clones, 85% of them present only once. The sample taken for sequencing was peripheral blood. The TCR comes from a man aged 50 to 60 with active or convalescent COVID-19.

In nucleotides, the CDR3 is TGCGCCAGCAGCTTAGGGACAGGGGTCACCGGGGAGCTGTTTTTT. The encoded protein is CASSLGTGVTGELFF. The chain has TRBV5-1 and TRBJ2-2, with TRBD1 matching 10 bases. The germline V gene has CDR1 SGHRS and CDR2 YFSETQ. The CDR3 has 15 amino acids. Losses at the gene ends were 2 bases for V and 4 bases for J; bases not matched to a gene: 2.